The entry that follows covers one T cell receptor beta chain sequence. Method: immunoSEQ multiplex PCR; TCRdb's copy keeps in-frame clones and lacks some. This table holds about 89,000 clones, 86% found once. Germline loops: CDR1 MDHEN, CDR2 SYDVKM. Trimming pared 7 bases from V and 5 bases from J, leaving 19 bases between. This CDR3 comprises 15 residues. The sample comes from a study of preoperative IRX-2 immunotherapy in early breast cancer. Treatment denoted: preoperative locoregional IRX-2 cytokine immunotherapy. This phase Ib study tested locoregional IRX-2 cytokine immunotherapy given before surgery.

This chain joins TRBV28 and TRBJ2-3; TRBD2 is a possible D gene (6 bases). The sequencing here drew on tumor tissue, taken after IRX-2 immunotherapy. The receptor comes from a human donor with breast cancer. Here the CDR3 DNA reads TGTGCCAGCACCTTACTAGCTCTTTCGGGAGATACGCAGTATTTT. This translates into CASTLLALSGDTQYF.